This entry lists 8 T cell receptor beta chains sequenced from one sample in a study of preoperative IRX-2 immunotherapy in early breast cancer. Method: immunoSEQ multiplex PCR; TCRdb's copy keeps in-frame clones and lacks some. The sample includes 20,000 to 25,000 clones, 80% to 90% of them seen just once. The treatment here: preoperative locoregional IRX-2 cytokine immunotherapy. The sample here was tumor tissue, taken after IRX-2 immunotherapy. The receptors shown here come from a human donor with breast cancer.

The CDR3 DNA reads as TGTGCCAGCAGCCCAGCCAGCGGGGAGACCCAGTACTTC. Translated: CASSPASGETQYF. This chain connects TRBV7-2 to TRBJ2-5, with D perhaps matching TRBD2 (6 bases). Germline CDR1 SGHTA, CDR2 FQGNSA. This CDR3 is built from 13 residues. V dropped 5 bases and J dropped 5 bases, with 12 bases sitting between them.

The J gene is TRBJ2-2, the V gene TRBV9, with D hard to call. Germline assignment: CDR1 SGDLS and CDR2 YYNGEE. The CDR3 spans 13 residues. V was pared by 1 base and J by 6 bases, with 7 bases between. CDR3: CASSVRYPGELFF. The CDR3 DNA reads as TGTGCCAGCAGCGTAAGGTATCCCGGGGAGCTGTTTTTT.

This clone was seen once. This chain links TRBV18 with TRBJ2-6; D is unclear. In germline, CDR1 is KGHSH, CDR2 LQKENI. Trimming took 0 bases from V and 4 from J, leaving 7 bases between them. This CDR3 has 15 amino acids. The CDR3 DNA reads as TGTGCCAGCTCACCACCCGTAGCCGGGGCCAACGTCCTGACTTTC. Residues: CASSPPVAGANVLTF.

This rearrangement joins TRBV11-1 to TRBJ2-7; a possible D gene is TRBD2 (5 bases). Trimming removed 2 bases at V and 5 bases at J, with 10 bases between. CDR1 is SGHAT, CDR2 FQDESV, per germline (reference sequence). The CDR3 consists of 13 residues. The CDR3 DNA reads as TGTGCCAGCAGCTTACCGGGGTCCCACGAGCAGTACTTC. Translating it yields CASSLPGSHEQYF.

The table lists this clone with a count of one. The chain links TRBV23-1 to TRBJ2-7, with D maybe TRBD1 (6 bases). TRBV23-1 belongs to the ORF category, with a function that is uncertain. This CDR3 region has 18 residues. V gave up 8 bases and J gave up 0 bases, with 26 bases separating them. CDR3 nucleotides: TGCGCCAGCGTCTACGGGGTGGGGGCAGGCCCTAGCTCCTACGAGCAGTACTTC. Encoded protein: CASVYGVGAGPSSYEQYF.

The V call is TRBV7-8, the J call TRBJ2-5; tentative D call: TRBD2 (5 bases). Looked up from germline, CDR1 is SGHVS and CDR2 is FQNEAQ. The CDR3 covers 15 residues. V dropped 4 bases and J dropped 11 bases, with 23 bases sitting between them. CDR3 loop: CASSSVDPDAGEQYF. In nucleotides, the CDR3 is TGTGCCAGCAGCTCAGTGGACCCCGACGCGGGTGAGCAGTACTTC.

The V call is TRBV25-1, the J call TRBJ1-1, with D possibly being TRBD1 (5 bases). The germline V gene encodes CDR1 MGHDK and CDR2 SYGVNS. The ends were cut back, 6 bases at V and 3 bases at J, with 11 bases in the middle. This CDR3 is built from 13 residues. CDR3: CASSADSYTEAFF. The CDR3 region has the DNA TGTGCCAGCAGCGCCGACAGCTACACTGAAGCTTTCTTT.

This chain joins TRBV7-2 and TRBJ2-1; 10 bases agree with TRBD2. Germline CDR1 reads SGHTA; CDR2 reads FQGNSA. With V trimmed by 5 bases and J by 9 bases, 7 bases remained unmatched. The length of the CDR3 is 14 residues. The CDR3 DNA is TGTGCCAGCAGCCCCGGACTAGCGGAAGGTGAGCAGTTCTTC. It is translated as CASSPGLAEGEQFF. Complete variable domain (other parts from reference TRBV7-2 and TRBJ2-1): GAGVSQSPSNKVTEKGKDVELRCDPISGHTALYWYRQSLGQGLEFLIYFQGNSAPDKSGLPSDRFSAERTGGSVSTLTIQRTQQEDSAVYLCASSPGLAEGEQFFGPGTRLTVL.